Described below is a single T cell receptor (beta chain) sequence and its context. This clonotype has a count of ten or more. Its antigen target is currently unknown. Base quality data are lacking; no much larger clone is found one base away. The CDR3 spans 14 residues, from the cysteine through the phenylalanine. Kept here is only the CDR3 DNA, which spans 42 bases and is read in frame from base 1. Between the V and J ends, shortened by 5 bases and 0 bases respectively, the junction contains 11 bases. Sequenced using an Illumina HiSeq 2500. Quantitative 5'-RACE with molecular barcodes was the method used to prepare the TCR beta libraries. The paper's processing steps were these. To identify disease-linked TCR variants, a new computational method was used, one built on a probabilistic model of VDJ rearrangement. The raw public reads went through TCRdb reprocessing: fastp at Q25, MiXCR clone calling, in-frame beta chains kept. Identical CDR3 proteins give one entry, which carries the most common genes and DNA. None of the V and J calls come from the authors' own analysis; TCRdb made them. In this sample the table shows 350,000 or so distinct CDR3 sequences, roughly 8% of which occur a single time. The ten largest clones take up roughly 15% of the sample.

The source of the sample is a study of CD8 T cells in ankylosing spondylitis (TCRdb year 2017). Concerning the study at large: To find TCR variants linked to disease, the study profiled T cell receptor beta repertoires in ankylosing spondylitis patients and healthy donors. The full study cohort was made up of about two dozen ankylosing spondylitis patients and roughly 98 healthy donors. Peripheral blood was sampled, and synovial fluid was also collected from ankylosing spondylitis patients.

The paper as a whole reports these results and caveats: The disease-linked clones had a CD8+ phenotype and were found at relatively low frequencies in peripheral blood. A TCR beta motif made up of several highly homologous amino acid variants appeared to be characteristic of blood from ankylosing spondylitis patients. The disease-linked clones were reported as significantly enriched in matched synovial fluid samples from ankylosing spondylitis patients. Some motif variants were previously reported in synovial fluid and blood of reactive arthritis patients, suggesting common disease-initiation mechanisms.

The source of this sequence is a male donor with ankylosing spondylitis. The chain couples TRBV12-3 or TRBV12-4 to TRBJ2-7; there is no confident call for the D gene. The specimen was blood, either unsorted or a sorted T cell fraction (not recorded which). At the DNA level, the sequence is TGTGCCAGCAGTCGTTCAGGATACTCCTACGAGCAGTACTTC. Protein translation: CASSRSGYSYEQYF.